One sample yielded the 13 T cell receptor beta chains listed below, sequenced in a study of blood T cells in healthy people across ages. Together with a sample-barcoded 5' primer, a J-beta primer mix was included in a second PCR lasting about 6 to 11 cycles. Using its own MiXCR run on the 5' RACE reads, TCRdb lists one record per CDR3 protein. The table includes 780,000 or so distinct CDR3 sequences, 56% detected once. The sample comprised blood. These receptor sequences come from a man aged 40-50 years in good health.

This clonotype was seen only a few times. V is TRBV3-1 and J is TRBJ2-5; D unresolved. Trimming pared 0 bases from V and 1 base from J, leaving 9 bases between. Germline CDR1 is LGHDT and CDR2 is YNNKEL (reference sequence). The CDR3 covers 15 residues. CDR3 nucleotides: TGTGCCAGCAGCCAAGATACTCTACCCCAAGAGACCCAGTACTTC. This encodes CASSQDTLPQETQYF.

This clonotype was detected a few times. The gene calls are TRBV7-2 and TRBJ2-7; 7 bases line up with TRBD1. The germline V gene encodes CDR1 SGHTA and CDR2 FQGNSA. The J segment lost 0 bases and the V segment lost 4 bases, leaving 6 bases of the junction unmatched. The CDR3 is made up of 15 amino acids. CDR3 nucleotides: TGTGCCAGCAGCTCAGGGGGACAGAGCTCCTACGAGCAGTACTTC. Protein product: CASSSGGQSSYEQYF.

Only a few counts were recorded for this clonotype. This chain uses TRBV25-1 with TRBJ2-1; TRBD2 matches 13 bases. The V and J ends lost 7 bases and 8 bases, in that order; junction bases with no gene match: 8. This CDR3 region has 15 residues. Per germline, CDR1 MGHDK and CDR2 SYGVNS. CDR3 nucleotides: TGTGCCAGCACTGAGACTAGCGGGGGGATGGATGAGCAGTTCTTC. Translating it yields CASTETSGGMDEQFF.

V gene TRBV7-2 combines with J gene TRBJ2-5, with 8 positions matching TRBD1. V was pared by 1 base and J by 0 bases, with 4 bases of the junction left unmatched. CDR3 length: 16 residues. Germline-derived CDR1 and CDR2 are SGHTA and FQGNSA. CDR3 sequence (DNA): TGTGCCAGCAGCTTAGGATGGACAGGGAACCAAGAGACCCAGTACTTC. It encodes CASSLGWTGNQETQYF.

The rearrangement uses TRBV14 and TRBJ2-3, with unresolved D. The CDR3 has 14 amino acids. Germline CDR1 reads SGHDN; CDR2 reads FVKESK. Trimming removed 7 bases from V and 6 bases from J, with 17 bases in between. The CDR3 nucleotides are TGTGCCAGCAAAAGGGCCGCCCTTATGGATACGCAGTATTTT. Its protein is CASKRAALMDTQYF.

J is TRBJ2-5 and V is TRBV5-1; no clear D gene. Looked up from germline, CDR1 is SGHRS and CDR2 is YFSETQ. The V and J ends lost 0 bases and 2 bases respectively, with 11 bases between them. This CDR3 contains 15 residues. In DNA, the CDR3 is TGCGCCAGCAGCTTGGACAGCCCAATTCAAGAGACCCAGTACTTC. It translates to CASSLDSPIQETQYF.

Here the CDR3 DNA reads TGCGCCAGCACCTTGAGGGCCCTCCTAACAGATACGCAGTATTTT. It yields the protein CASTLRALLTDTQYF. This chain joins TRBV4-1 and TRBJ2-3; a weak D match, TRBD2 (5 bases). This CDR3 contains 15 residues. CDR1 is MGHRA and CDR2 is YSYEKL in the germline V gene. Trimming removed 7 bases from V and 3 bases from J, with 17 bases in between.

The chain is built from TRBV11-1 and TRBJ1-1, with D possibly TRBD1 on 5 matching bases. Germline V gene lookup returns CDR1 SGHAT and CDR2 FQDESV (reference sequence). Deletions cut 1 base from V and 0 bases from J, with 18 bases between. This CDR3 has 18 amino acids. CDR3 amino acids: CASSLGVSGGPLNTEAFF. CDR3 DNA: TGTGCCAGCAGCTTAGGTGTTAGTGGGGGACCCTTGAACACTGAAGCTTTCTTT.

Of note for this clonotype: A read error may account for a junction end that differs from germline. Here the CDR3 DNA reads TGTGCCAACAGCTTAAGCTACACAGATACGCAGTATTTT. Translation gives CANSLSYTDTQYF. V gene TRBV7-2 combines with J gene TRBJ2-3; D is undetermined. The CDR3 has 13 amino acids. Germline CDR1 SGHTA, CDR2 FQGNSA.

This clonotype was seen only a few times. This chain uses TRBV11-2 with TRBJ2-5; D is perhaps TRBD2 (5 bases). The ends were cut back, 5 bases at V and 2 bases at J, with 9 bases in the middle. The CDR3 loop spans 13 amino acids. Germline V CDR1 and CDR2: SGHAT, FQNNGV. This CDR3 reads CASSVGVQETQYF. The CDR3 coding sequence is TGTGCCAGCAGCGTGGGAGTACAAGAGACCCAGTACTTC.

The gene calls are TRBV6-5 and TRBJ2-7; 15 bases match TRBD2. The V and J ends lost 8 bases and 6 bases, in that order; junction bases with no gene match: 5. The length of the CDR3 is 14 residues. Per germline, CDR1 MNHEY and CDR2 SVGAGI. The CDR3 nucleotides read TGTGCCAGCGGACGGGGACTAGCGGGAGGCGAGCAGTACTTC. As protein: CASGRGLAGGEQYF.

With respect to this clonotype: Given a much more abundant clone one base away, this may be a read error. The chain recombines TRBV27 with TRBJ2-6, with D unclear. The CDR3 spans 13 residues. Deletions cut 6 bases from V and 3 bases from J, with 6 bases between. Germline V gene lookup returns CDR1 MNHEY and CDR2 SMNVEV (reference sequence). CDR3 loop: CASRSFGANVLTF. In DNA, the CDR3 is TGTGCCAGCAGGAGCTTTGGGGCCAACGTCCTGACTTTC.

This clonotype has only a few counts. The J gene is TRBJ1-1, the V gene TRBV6-1; D possibly corresponds to TRBD1 (5 bases). Germline-derived CDR1 and CDR2 are MNHNS and SASEGT. Trimming took 7 bases from V and 5 from J, leaving 17 bases between them. This CDR3 is built from 14 residues. The CDR3 here is CASTPDKTRTEAFF. The CDR3 DNA reads TGTGCCAGCACCCCGGACAAGACGAGGACTGAAGCTTTCTTT.